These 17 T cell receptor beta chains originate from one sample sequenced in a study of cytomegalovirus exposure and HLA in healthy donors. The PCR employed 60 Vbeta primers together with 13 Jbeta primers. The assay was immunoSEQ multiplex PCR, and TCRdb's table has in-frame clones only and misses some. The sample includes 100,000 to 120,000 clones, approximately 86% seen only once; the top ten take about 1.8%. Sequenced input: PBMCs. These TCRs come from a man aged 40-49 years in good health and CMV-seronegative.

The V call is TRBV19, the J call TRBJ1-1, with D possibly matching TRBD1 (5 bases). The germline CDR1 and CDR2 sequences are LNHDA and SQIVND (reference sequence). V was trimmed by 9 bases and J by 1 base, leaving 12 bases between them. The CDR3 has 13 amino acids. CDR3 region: CASSDSPNTEAFF. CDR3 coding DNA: TGTGCCAGCAGCGACAGCCCGAACACTGAAGCTTTCTTT. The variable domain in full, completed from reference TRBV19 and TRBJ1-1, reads DGGITQSPKYLFRKEGQNVTLSCEQNLNHDAMYWYRQDPGQGLRLIYYSQIVNDFQKGDIAEGYSVSREKKESFPLTVTSAQKNPTAFYLCASSDSPNTEAFFGQGTRLTVV.

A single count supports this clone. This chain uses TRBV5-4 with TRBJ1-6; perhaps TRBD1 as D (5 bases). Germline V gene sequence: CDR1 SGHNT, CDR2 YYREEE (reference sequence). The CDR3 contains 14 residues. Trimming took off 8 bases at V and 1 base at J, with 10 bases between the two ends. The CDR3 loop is CARHPGSYNSPLHF. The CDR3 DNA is TGTGCCAGGCATCCAGGGTCCTATAATTCACCCCTCCACTTT.

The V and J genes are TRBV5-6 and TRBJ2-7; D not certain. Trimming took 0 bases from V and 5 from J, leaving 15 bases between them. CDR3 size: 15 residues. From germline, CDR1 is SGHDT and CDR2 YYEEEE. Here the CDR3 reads CASSLAVAPPNEQYF. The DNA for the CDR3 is TGTGCCAGCAGCTTGGCGGTTGCCCCCCCTAACGAGCAGTACTTC.

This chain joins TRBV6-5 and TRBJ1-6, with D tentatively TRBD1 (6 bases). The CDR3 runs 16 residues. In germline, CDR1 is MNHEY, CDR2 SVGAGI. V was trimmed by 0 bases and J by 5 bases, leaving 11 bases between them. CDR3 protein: CASSYSAGADNSPLHF. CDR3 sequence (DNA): TGTGCCAGCAGTTACTCGGCAGGGGCTGATAATTCACCCCTCCACTTT.

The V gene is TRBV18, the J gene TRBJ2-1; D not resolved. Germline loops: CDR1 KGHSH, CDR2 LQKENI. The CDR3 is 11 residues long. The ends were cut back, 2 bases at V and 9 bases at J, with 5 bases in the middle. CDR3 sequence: CASSPKLEQFF. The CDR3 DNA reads TGTGCCAGCTCACCAAAGCTTGAGCAGTTCTTC.

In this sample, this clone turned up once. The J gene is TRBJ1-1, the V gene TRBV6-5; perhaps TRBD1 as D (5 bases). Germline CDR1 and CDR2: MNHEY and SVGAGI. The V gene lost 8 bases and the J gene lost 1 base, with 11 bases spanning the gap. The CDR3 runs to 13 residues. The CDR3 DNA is TGTGCCAGCTTTACAGACAGGAACACTGAAGCTTTCTTT. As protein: CASFTDRNTEAFF.

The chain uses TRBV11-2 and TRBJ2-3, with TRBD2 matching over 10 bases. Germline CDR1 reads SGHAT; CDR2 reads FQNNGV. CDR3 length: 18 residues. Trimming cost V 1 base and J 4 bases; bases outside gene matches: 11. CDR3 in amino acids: CASSLVPPLAGPADTQYF. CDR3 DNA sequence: TGTGCCAGCAGCTTAGTCCCTCCACTAGCGGGGCCCGCAGATACGCAGTATTTT.

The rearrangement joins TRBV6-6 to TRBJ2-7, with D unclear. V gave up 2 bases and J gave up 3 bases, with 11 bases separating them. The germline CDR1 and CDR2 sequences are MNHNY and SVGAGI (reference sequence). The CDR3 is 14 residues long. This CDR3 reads CASSYDITIYEQYF. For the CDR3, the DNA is TGTGCCAGCAGTTACGATATAACAATCTACGAGCAGTACTTC.

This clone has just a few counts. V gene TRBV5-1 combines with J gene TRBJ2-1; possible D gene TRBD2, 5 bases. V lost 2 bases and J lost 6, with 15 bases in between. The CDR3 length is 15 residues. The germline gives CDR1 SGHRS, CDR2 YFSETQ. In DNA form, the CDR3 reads TGCGCCAGCAGCTTTAAACGGGGTCGGGCCAATGAGCAGTTCTTC. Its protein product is CASSFKRGRANEQFF. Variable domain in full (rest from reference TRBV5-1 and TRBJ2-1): KAGVTQTPRYLIKTRGQQVTLSCSPISGHRSVSWYQQTPGQGLQFLFEYFSETQRNKGNFPGRFSGRQFSNSRSEMNVSTLELGDSALYLCASSFKRGRANEQFFGPGTRLTVL.

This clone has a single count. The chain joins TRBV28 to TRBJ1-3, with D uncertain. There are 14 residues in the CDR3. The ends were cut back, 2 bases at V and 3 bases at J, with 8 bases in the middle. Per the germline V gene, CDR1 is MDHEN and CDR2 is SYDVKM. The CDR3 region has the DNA TGTGCCAGCAGTTTAAGCCTGCATGGAAACACCATATATTTT. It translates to CASSLSLHGNTIYF. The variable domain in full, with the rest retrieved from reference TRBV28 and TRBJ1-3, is DVKVTQSSRYLVKRTGEKVFLECVQDMDHENMFWYRQDPGLGLRLIYFSYDVKMKEKGDIPEGYSVSREKKERFSLILESASTNQTSMYLCASSLSLHGNTIYFGEGSWLTVV.

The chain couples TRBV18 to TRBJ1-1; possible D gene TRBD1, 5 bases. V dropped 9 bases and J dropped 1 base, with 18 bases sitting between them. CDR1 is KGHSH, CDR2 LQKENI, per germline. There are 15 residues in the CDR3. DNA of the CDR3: TGTGCCAGTACCGGGGGGAGGGGCCGGAACACTGAAGCTTTCTTT. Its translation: CASTGGRGRNTEAFF. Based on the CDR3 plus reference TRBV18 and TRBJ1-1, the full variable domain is NAGVMQNPRHLVRRRGQEARLRCSPMKGHSHVYWYRQLPEEGLKFMVYLQKENIIDESGMPKERFSAEFPKEGPSILRIQQVVRGDSAAYFCASTGGRGRNTEAFFGQGTRLTVV.

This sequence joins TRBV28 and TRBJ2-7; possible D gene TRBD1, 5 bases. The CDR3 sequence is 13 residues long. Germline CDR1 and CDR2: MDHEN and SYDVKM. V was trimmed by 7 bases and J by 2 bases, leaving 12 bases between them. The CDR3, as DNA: TGTGCCAGCAAGGCAGGGTTGACCTACGAGCAGTACTTC. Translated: CASKAGLTYEQYF.

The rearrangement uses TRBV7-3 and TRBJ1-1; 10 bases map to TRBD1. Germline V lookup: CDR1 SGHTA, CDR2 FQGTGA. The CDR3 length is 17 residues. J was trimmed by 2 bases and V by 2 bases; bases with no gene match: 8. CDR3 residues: CASSLVPGQGKNTEAFF. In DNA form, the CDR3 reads TGTGCCAGCAGCTTAGTCCCGGGACAGGGGAAAAACACTGAAGCTTTCTTT. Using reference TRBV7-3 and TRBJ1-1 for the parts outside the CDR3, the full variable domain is GAGVSQTPSNKVTEKGKYVELRCDPISGHTALYWYRQSLGQGPEFLIYFQGTGAADDSGLPNDRFFAVRPEGSVSTLKIQRTERGDSAVYLCASSLVPGQGKNTEAFFGQGTRLTVV.

The CDR3 loop is CASSPSPGDEQYF. The CDR3 region has the DNA TGTGCCAGCTCACCATCCCCGGGGGACGAGCAGTACTTC. The rearrangement links TRBV18 to TRBJ2-7; the D gene is possibly TRBD2 (6 bases). V lost 2 bases to trimming and J lost 5 bases, with 10 bases between them. The CDR3 has 13 amino acids. From germline, CDR1 is KGHSH and CDR2 LQKENI.

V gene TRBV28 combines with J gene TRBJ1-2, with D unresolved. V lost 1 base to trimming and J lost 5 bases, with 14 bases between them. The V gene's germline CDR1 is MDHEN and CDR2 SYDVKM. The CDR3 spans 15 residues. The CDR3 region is CASSLFSQAMYGYTF. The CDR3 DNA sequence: TGTGCCAGCAGTTTATTTTCCCAGGCGATGTATGGCTACACCTTC.

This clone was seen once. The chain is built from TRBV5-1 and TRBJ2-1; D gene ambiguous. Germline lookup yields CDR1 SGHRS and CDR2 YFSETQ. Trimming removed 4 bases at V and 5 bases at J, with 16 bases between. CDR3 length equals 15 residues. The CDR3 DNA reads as TGCGCCAGCAGCCCCGACCCTAGAGGAAACAATGAGCAGTTCTTC. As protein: CASSPDPRGNNEQFF.

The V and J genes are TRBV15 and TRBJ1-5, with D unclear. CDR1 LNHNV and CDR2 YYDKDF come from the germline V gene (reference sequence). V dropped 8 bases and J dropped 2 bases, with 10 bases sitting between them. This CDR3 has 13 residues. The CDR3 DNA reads TGTGCCACCGCCGGGTCTGGCAATCAGCCCCAGCATTTT. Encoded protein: CATAGSGNQPQHF.